The T cell receptor (beta chain) described here comes from a study of PD-1 blockade in mismatch repair-deficient tumors. General study findings and limits: Rapid post-treatment expansion, then contraction, generally preceding radiologic response, marked tumor-resident clones.

The TCR-sequenced patients were a few responders to pembrolizumab. Repertoires were generated with immunoSEQ multiplex PCR, while TCRdb's copy carries only in-frame clones and drops some. There are fewer than 45,000 clones in the sample; approximately 84% occur only once, and under 5% lies in the top ten. The CDR3 runs 16 residues. Between the trimmed V and J ends, which lost 4 bases and 5 bases, there was a span of 19 bases. Germline V lookup: CDR1 SGHNT, CDR2 YYREEE (reference sequence). On this clone itself: The antigen is unknown.

The V call is TRBV5-4, the J call TRBJ2-1, with a weak D call TRBD2 (6 bases). The receptor was isolated from an adult with mismatch repair-deficient cancer. Sample: peripheral blood, taken less than 95 weeks after starting pembrolizumab. CDR3 bases: TGTGCCAGCAGCGTCAATGGGCGCGGGACCCACAATGAGCAGTTCTTC. Amino acids: CASSVNGRGTHNEQFF.